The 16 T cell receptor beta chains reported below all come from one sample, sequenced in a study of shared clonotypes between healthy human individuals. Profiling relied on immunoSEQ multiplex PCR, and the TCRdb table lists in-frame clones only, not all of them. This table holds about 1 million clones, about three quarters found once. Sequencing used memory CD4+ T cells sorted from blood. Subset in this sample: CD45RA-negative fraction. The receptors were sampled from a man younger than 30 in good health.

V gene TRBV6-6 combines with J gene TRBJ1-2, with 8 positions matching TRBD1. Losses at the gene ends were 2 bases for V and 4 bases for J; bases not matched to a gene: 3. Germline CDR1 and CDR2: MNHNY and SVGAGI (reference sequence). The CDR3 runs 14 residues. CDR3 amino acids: CASSYRTGGYGYTF. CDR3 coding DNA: TGTGCCAGCAGTTACCGTACAGGGGGCTATGGCTACACCTTC.

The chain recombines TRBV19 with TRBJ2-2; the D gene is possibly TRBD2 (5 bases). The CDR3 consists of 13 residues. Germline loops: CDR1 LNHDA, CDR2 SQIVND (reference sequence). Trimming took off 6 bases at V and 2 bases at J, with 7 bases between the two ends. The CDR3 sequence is CASSGINTGELFF. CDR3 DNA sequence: TGTGCCAGTAGCGGGATTAACACCGGGGAGCTGTTTTTT.

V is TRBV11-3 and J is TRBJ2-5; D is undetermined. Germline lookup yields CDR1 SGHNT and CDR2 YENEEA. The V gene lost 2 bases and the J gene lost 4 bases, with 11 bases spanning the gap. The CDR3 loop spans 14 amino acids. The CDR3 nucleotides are TGTGCCAGCAGCTTATCCCCTCTAAGAGAGACCCAGTACTTC. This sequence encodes CASSLSPLRETQYF.

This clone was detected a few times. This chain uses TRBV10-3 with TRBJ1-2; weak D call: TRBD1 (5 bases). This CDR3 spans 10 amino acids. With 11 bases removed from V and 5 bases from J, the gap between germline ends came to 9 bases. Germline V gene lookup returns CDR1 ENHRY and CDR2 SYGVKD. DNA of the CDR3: TGTGCCGCCCGACAGTATGGCTACACCTTC. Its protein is CAARQYGYTF.

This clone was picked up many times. CDR3 nucleotide sequence: TGTGCCAGCAGTGAAGCTGGGACTAGCGGGGGGGCCCGACTGTTCTTC. Its translation is CASSEAGTSGGARLFF. J is TRBJ2-1 and V is TRBV6-1; 16 bases map to TRBD2. The junction had 8 bases not matched to a gene; V was cut back by 0 bases and J by 15 bases. This CDR3 contains 16 residues. Germline V gives CDR1 MNHNS, CDR2 SASEGT.

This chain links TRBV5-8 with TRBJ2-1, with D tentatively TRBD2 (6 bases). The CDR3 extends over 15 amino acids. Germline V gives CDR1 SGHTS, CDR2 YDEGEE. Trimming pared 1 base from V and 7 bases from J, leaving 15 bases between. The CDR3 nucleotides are TGTGCCAGCAGCTTGTTACTGGAGGGCCTGAATGAGCAGTTCTTC. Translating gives CASSLLLEGLNEQFF.

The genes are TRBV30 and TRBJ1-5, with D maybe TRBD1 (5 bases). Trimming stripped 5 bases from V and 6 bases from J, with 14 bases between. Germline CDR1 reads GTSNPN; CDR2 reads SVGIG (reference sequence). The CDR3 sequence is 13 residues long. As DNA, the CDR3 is TGTGCCTGGGGGGGGGTGACCGGTCAGCCCCAGCATTTT. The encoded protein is CAWGGVTGQPQHF.

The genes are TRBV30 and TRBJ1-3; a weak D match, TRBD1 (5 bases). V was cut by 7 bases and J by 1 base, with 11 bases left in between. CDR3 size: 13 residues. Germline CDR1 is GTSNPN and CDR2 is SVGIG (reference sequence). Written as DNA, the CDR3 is TGTGCCTTGACAGTCTCATCTGGAAACACCATATATTTT. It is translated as CALTVSSGNTIYF.

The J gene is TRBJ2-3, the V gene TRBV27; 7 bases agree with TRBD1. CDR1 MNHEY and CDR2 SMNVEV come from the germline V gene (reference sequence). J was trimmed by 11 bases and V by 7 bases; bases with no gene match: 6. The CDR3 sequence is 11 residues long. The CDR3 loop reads CASKRQGEQYF. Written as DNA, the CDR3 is TGTGCCAGCAAGAGACAGGGAGAGCAGTATTTT.

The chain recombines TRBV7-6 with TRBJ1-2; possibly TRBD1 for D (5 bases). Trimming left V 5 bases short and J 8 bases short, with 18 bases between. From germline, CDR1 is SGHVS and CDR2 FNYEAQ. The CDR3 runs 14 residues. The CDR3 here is CASSLDGLEGGYTF. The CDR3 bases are TGTGCCAGCAGCCTGGACGGTTTAGAGGGGGGCTACACCTTC.

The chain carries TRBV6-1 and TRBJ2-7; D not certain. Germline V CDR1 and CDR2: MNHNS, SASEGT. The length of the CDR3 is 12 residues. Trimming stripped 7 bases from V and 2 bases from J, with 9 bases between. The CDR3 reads CASTDQAYEQYF. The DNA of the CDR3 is TGTGCCAGCACAGACCAAGCCTACGAGCAGTACTTC.

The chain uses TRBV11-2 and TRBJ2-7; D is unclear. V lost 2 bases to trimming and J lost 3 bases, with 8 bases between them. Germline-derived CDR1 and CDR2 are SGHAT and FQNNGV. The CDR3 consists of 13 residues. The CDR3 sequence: CASSLRIHYEQYF. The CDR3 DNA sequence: TGTGCCAGCAGCTTACGGATACACTACGAGCAGTACTTC.

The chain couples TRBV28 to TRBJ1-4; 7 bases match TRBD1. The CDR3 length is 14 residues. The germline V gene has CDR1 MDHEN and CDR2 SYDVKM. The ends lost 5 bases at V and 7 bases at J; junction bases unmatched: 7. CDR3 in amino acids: CASSRDRTGEKLFF. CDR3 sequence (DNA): TGTGCCAGCAGTCGGGACAGAACCGGTGAAAAACTGTTTTTT.

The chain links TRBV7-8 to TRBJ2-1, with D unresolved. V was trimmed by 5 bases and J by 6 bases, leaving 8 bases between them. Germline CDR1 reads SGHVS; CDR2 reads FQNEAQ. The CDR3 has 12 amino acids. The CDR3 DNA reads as TGTGCCAGCAGCGAGACCCTCAATGAGCAGTTCTTC. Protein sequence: CASSETLNEQFF.

CDR3 region: CASSLSGNSGEQYF. CDR3 nucleotide sequence: TGTGCCAGCAGTTTATCCGGCAACTCGGGGGAGCAGTACTTC. The V and J genes are TRBV28 and TRBJ2-7; D may be TRBD2 (5 bases). Between the trimmed V and J ends, which lost 1 base and 7 bases, there was a span of 14 bases. Germline CDR1 reads MDHEN; CDR2 reads SYDVKM. The CDR3 is 14 amino acids. The whole variable domain, remainder taken from reference TRBV28 and TRBJ2-7, is DVKVTQSSRYLVKRTGEKVFLECVQDMDHENMFWYRQDPGLGLRLIYFSYDVKMKEKGDIPEGYSVSREKKERFSLILESASTNQTSMYLCASSLSGNSGEQYFGPGTRLTVT.

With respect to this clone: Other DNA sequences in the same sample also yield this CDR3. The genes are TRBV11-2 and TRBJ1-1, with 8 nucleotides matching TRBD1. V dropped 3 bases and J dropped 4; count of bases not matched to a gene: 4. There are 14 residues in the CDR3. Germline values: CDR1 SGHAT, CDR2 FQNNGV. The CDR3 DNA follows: TGTGCCAGCAGCTTCCAGGGGGCAGGCACTGAAGCTTTCTTT. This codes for CASSFQGAGTEAFF.